This T cell receptor beta chain was documented in a study of cytomegalovirus exposure and HLA in healthy donors. Study results and limitations: In all likelihood, a cluster of highly shared sequence variants was a sequencing artifact.

Though nominally healthy at sampling, donors likely had unrecorded immune exposures. Of note for this clone: What it recognizes is unknown.

The germline CDR1 and CDR2 sequences are SGHDN and FVKESK. V gave up 1 base and J gave up 9 bases, with 12 bases separating them. CDR3 length equals 13 residues. Both 60 Vbeta primers and 13 Jbeta primers went into the PCR. Clones were read by immunoSEQ multiplex PCR, and TCRdb kept only the in-frame ones, dropping some. Of some 170,000 clones listed, 75% to 80% are singletons. This TCR came from a man between 40 and 49 years old in good health and CMV-seropositive. The sample taken for sequencing was PBMCs. This sequence joins TRBV14 and TRBJ1-1; D possibly corresponds to TRBD1 (5 bases). The CDR3, as DNA: TGTGCCAGCAGCCAAGTTGCGACAGAGAAAGCTTTCTTT. Amino acid sequence: CASSQVATEKAFF.